The present entry profiles one T cell receptor beta chain with its context. This record comes from a study of blood T cell repertoires in COVID-19. Study overall: PBMCs, B-cell-depleted T cells, or T cells were the source of the cDNA or gDNA that made up the material.

Trimming removed 5 bases from V and 1 base from J; junction bases left unmatched: 6. This CDR3 is 15 amino acids long. The germline V gene has CDR1 SEHNR and CDR2 FQNEAQ (reference sequence). In the authors' methods: Estimation of nucleated cell counts was performed using reference gene primer amplification. Sequencing was performed with immunoSEQ multiplex PCR; in TCRdb, only in-frame clones are kept and a portion is missing. V and J calls and clone size are those listed in that table; D and trimming were worked out from the DNA. Here the sample spans about 140,000 clones, about nine tenths being singletons.

Source material: peripheral blood. The clonotype was recovered from a human donor in a cohort sampled during active COVID-19. J is TRBJ2-3 and V is TRBV7-9; 7 bases line up with TRBD1. The chain's CDR3 is CASSPPGTGTDTQYF. For the CDR3, the DNA is TGTGCCAGCAGCCCGCCCGGGACAGGCACAGATACGCAGTATTTT.